This TCR beta chain was sequenced in a study of blood T cells in healthy people across ages. Points from the study as a whole: Naive CD4+ cell counts and diversity both ran higher in long-lived than in aged donors.

The CDR3 runs 15 residues. Germline V gene lookup returns CDR1 MRHNA and CDR2 SNTAGT. The ends lost 10 bases at V and 6 bases at J; junction bases unmatched: 15. Turning to this clonotype: Its antigen is not known.

Healthy individuals of Caucasian origin from Russia, aged roughly 6 to 95, served as donors. Together with a sample-barcoded 5' primer, a J-beta primer mix was included in a second PCR lasting about 6 to 12 cycles. TCRdb re-called the 5' RACE reads through MiXCR, storing one row per CDR3 protein. The sample contains 750,000 to 850,000 distinct CDR3 sequences, approximately 25% of which appear only once. Another study also made use of these data, one on T cells of mothers and their children.

The clonotype originates from a boy aged 10-17 years in good health. The rearrangement uses TRBV6-4 and TRBJ2-1, with 7 bases that match TRBD2. The sequenced sample was blood. The CDR3 reads CATGGAGVTGNEQFF. In nucleotides, the CDR3 is TGTGCCACCGGTGGGGCGGGAGTGACTGGCAATGAGCAGTTCTTC.